The present entry profiles one TCR beta chain with its context. TCRdb ran MiXCR on the PCR reads and lists one entry per CDR3 protein. The sample holds more than 250,000 distinct CDR3 sequences; 20% to 25% are singletons and the top ten take 0.7% to 0.9%. This entry is derived from a study of molecular identifiers for immune sequencing clone quantification. Germline V CDR1 and CDR2: SNHLY, FYNNEI. CDR3 length equals 12 residues. V was clipped by 10 bases and J by 1 base, with 9 bases between them. V is TRBV2 and J is TRBJ2-3; the D is unclear. Sequencing was done on a sample of naive CD8+ T cells from blood, with Jurkat cell RNA spiked in. Documented subset: FACS-sorted CD8+CD4-CCR7+CD45RA+ naive T cells. The TCR was taken from a human donor in good health. Some libraries in this study had Jurkat cell RNA spiked in. This chain's CDR3 is CATPTGTDTQYF. In nucleotides, the CDR3 is TGTGCCACCCCGACGGGCACAGATACGCAGTATTTT.